This TCR beta chain emerged from a study of CXCR3-negative and CXCR3-positive naive CD8 T cells. It was by 5' RACE with UMI labels that the TRB cDNA libraries were prepared. TCRdb derives one entry per CDR3 protein from the 5' RACE reads, leaving out DNA. This table lists tens of thousands of distinct CDR3 sequences. Investigators sorted each CD8+ T cell subset in triplicate, taking under 350,000 cells each time. The TCR originated in a human donor in good health. Some clones in this sample may be carry-over from other donors' samples. The specimen sequenced was naive CXCR3- CD8+ T cells from blood. Stated subset: CD45RO-CCR7+CD27+CD95- naive CD8+ T cells lacking CXCR3 (TNR3-).

CDR3: CASSLITEAFF. The rearrangement links TRBV7-9 to TRBJ1-1. The germline V gene has CDR1 SEHNR and CDR2 FQNEAQ (reference sequence). The CDR3 has 11 residues.